These 16 T cell receptor beta chains were sequenced from one sample in a study of vaccination and CD4 T cells after COVID-19. As to treatment: roughly ten-day PBMC culture with coronavirus spike peptide pools or control peptides (ViraFEST assay). Harvesting of the unexposed donor's CD4+ T cells predated the COVID-19 pandemic (2011-2018). Researchers used the Oncomine TCR Beta short-read assay to sequence DNA from cultured CD4+ T cells. Researchers extracted genomic DNA from CD4+ T cells that had been cultured. TCRdb fed the PCR reads into MiXCR, producing one record per CDR3 protein. The sample shows around 9,700 distinct CDR3 sequences, 35% of them seen only once. Their recognized antigens are unknown. Sequencing was done on a sample of CD4+ T cells from blood, cultured in vitro. These receptors all come from a human donor in good health.

This sequence joins TRBV7-3 and TRBJ2-6, with D unclear. The CDR3 consists of 15 residues. Germline CDR1 and CDR2: SGHTA and FQGTGA. The V end was cut by 1 base, the J end by 2 bases, with 6 bases between. The CDR3 region is CASSLNGAGANVLTF. The CDR3 DNA reads as TGTGCCAGCAGCTTAAATGGGGCTGGGGCCAACGTCCTGACTTTC.

This clonotype appeared a few times. The V gene is TRBV21-1, the J gene TRBJ2-3; the D segment call TRBD1 is taken from the table without a DNA check. TRBV21-1 is described as a pseudogene. The CDR3 contains 15 residues. The CDR3, as DNA: TGTGCCAGCCCTCGACAGAAGTGGGGCACAGATACGCAGTATTTT. Its translation is CASPRQKWGTDTQYF.

This clonotype was seen only a few times. DNA of the CDR3: TGTGCCAGCACTTCCTCCGGGACGGGGGCCTACGAGCAGTACTTC. Encoded protein: CASTSSGTGAYEQYF. The chain links TRBV6-5 to TRBJ2-7; D is possibly TRBD2 (6 bases). The ends were cut back, 7 bases at V and 2 bases at J, with 18 bases in the middle. In germline, CDR1 is MNHEY, CDR2 SVGAGI. This CDR3 comprises 15 residues.

The chain joins TRBV6-1 to TRBJ2-7; D may be TRBD1 or TRBD2 (6 bases each). Per germline, CDR1 MNHNS and CDR2 SASEGT. CDR3 size: 13 residues. Deletions cut 5 bases from V and 3 bases from J, with 11 bases between. The CDR3 DNA is TGTGCCAGCAGTAGAGGGGGACTCTACGAGCAGTACTTC. Residues: CASSRGGLYEQYF.

This clonotype was seen more than once but under ten times. The chain uses TRBV5-4 and TRBJ1-2, with TRBD1 matching over 9 bases. Germline V gene lookup returns CDR1 SGHNT and CDR2 YYREEE (reference sequence). The trim removed 3 bases at V and 3 bases at J, leaving 9 bases unmatched. The CDR3 is 16 residues long. The CDR3 protein is CASSSPRTGADYGYTF. As DNA, the CDR3 is TGTGCCAGCAGCTCCCCTCGGACAGGGGCCGACTATGGCTACACCTTC.

This clonotype was counted a few times. J is TRBJ1-5 and V is TRBV27; TRBD1 agrees at 8 bases. This CDR3 comprises 16 residues. V lost 4 bases to trimming and J lost 5 bases; unmatched junction nucleotides: 10. The germline V gene encodes CDR1 MNHEY and CDR2 SMNVEV (reference sequence). The CDR3, as DNA: TGTGCCAGCAGTTCTAACACAGGGGGGATCTATCAGCCCCAGCATTTT. Its protein is CASSSNTGGIYQPQHF.

J is TRBJ2-6 and V is TRBV6-2 or TRBV6-3; maybe TRBD2 (5 bases). The CDR3 has 16 residues. Germline CDR1 MNHEY, CDR2 SVGEGT. The V end lost 2 bases, the J end lost 1 base, and 9 bases lay between the germline ends. CDR3 sequence: CASSYPPGSGANVLTF. The CDR3 region has the DNA TGTGCCAGCAGTTACCCGCCGGGGTCTGGGGCCAACGTCCTGACTTTC.

V and J are TRBV20-1 and TRBJ2-2, with D perhaps matching TRBD1 or TRBD2 (5 bases each). Trimming removed 5 bases from V and 0 bases from J, with 13 bases in between. Per germline, CDR1 DFQATT and CDR2 SNEGSKA (reference sequence). This CDR3 is 15 amino acids long. CDR3 amino acids: CSAGRDVANTGELFF. For the CDR3, the DNA is TGCAGTGCTGGAAGGGACGTTGCGAACACCGGGGAGCTGTTTTTT.

This clonotype was found a few times. This sequence joins TRBV7-2 and TRBJ2-6, with TRBD1 identical over 9 bases. The CDR3 is 16 residues long. After removal of 5 bases from V and 2 bases from J, the junction contained 4 bases not matched to a gene. The germline V gene has CDR1 SGHTA and CDR2 FQGNSA. This chain's CDR3 is CASSARQGAGANVLTF. The CDR3 DNA sequence: TGTGCCAGCAGCGCTAGACAGGGGGCTGGGGCCAACGTCCTGACTTTC.

A few counts support this clonotype. V usage is TRBV2 and J usage is TRBJ2-3; TRBD2 might be the D (5 bases). The V gene lost 5 bases and the J gene lost 2 bases, with 11 bases spanning the gap. Germline V gives CDR1 SNHLY, CDR2 FYNNEI. This CDR3 has 14 residues. This CDR3 is CASSSNRDTDTQYF. CDR3 sequence (DNA): TGTGCCAGCAGTTCAAACCGGGACACAGATACGCAGTATTTT.

The V gene is TRBV7-2, the J gene TRBJ2-3, with 8 nucleotides matching TRBD2. CDR1 and CDR2 from the germline V gene are SGHTA and FQGNSA. With 5 bases clipped from V and 3 bases from J, the junction kept 10 bases outside the gene matches. This CDR3 is built from 16 residues. The CDR3 is CASSPLTLAATDTQYF. CDR3 nucleotide sequence: TGTGCCAGCAGCCCCCTAACACTAGCGGCTACAGATACGCAGTATTTT.

In this sample, this clonotype turned up a few times. The chain is built from TRBV6-5 and TRBJ2-7; TRBD2 agrees at 7 bases. The trim removed 0 bases at V and 2 bases at J, leaving 7 bases unmatched. The CDR3 has 16 amino acids. CDR1 is MNHEY and CDR2 is SVGAGI in the germline V gene. CDR3 nucleotide sequence: TGTGCCAGCAGTTACTCGGGACTAACGAGCGCCTACGAGCAGTACTTC. Amino acids: CASSYSGLTSAYEQYF.

This CDR3 is CASSYLPIWDTQYF. CDR3 in DNA: TGTGCCAGCAGTTACCTCCCGATTTGGGATACGCAGTATTTT. This chain links TRBV6-5 with TRBJ2-3; D is unclear. This CDR3 spans 14 amino acids. CDR1 MNHEY and CDR2 SVGAGI come from the germline V gene. Between the trimmed V and J ends, which lost 2 bases and 6 bases, there was a span of 12 bases.

V usage is TRBV6-2 or TRBV6-3 and J usage is TRBJ2-2; D is perhaps TRBD2 (6 bases). Germline V gives CDR1 MNHEY, CDR2 SVGEGT. The V end lost 10 bases, the J end lost 4 bases, and 13 bases lay between the germline ends. This CDR3 has 13 residues. CDR3: CATKHGGTGELFF. CDR3 nucleotide sequence: TGTGCCACGAAACACGGGGGCACCGGGGAGCTGTTTTTT.

By sample fraction, this clonotype is medium-sized (0.01 to 0.1%). V usage is TRBV7-4 and J usage is TRBJ1-5; D unclear. The CDR3 has 15 amino acids. The V end was cut by 0 bases, the J end by 1 base, with 7 bases between. CDR1 and CDR2 (germline): SGHVT, SQSDAQ. For the CDR3, the DNA is TGTGCCAGCAGCTTAGCTGGAAACAGCAATCAGCCCCAGCATTTT. It translates to CASSLAGNSNQPQHF.

There are a few counts of this clonotype. V is TRBV19 and J is TRBJ1-5; D might be TRBD1 (6 bases). Germline lookup yields CDR1 LNHDA and CDR2 SQIVND (reference sequence). V was clipped by 3 bases and J by 3 bases, with 9 bases between them. The CDR3 has 14 residues. The DNA for the CDR3 is TGTGCCAGTAGTATCGGACAGCCCAATCAGCCCCAGCATTTT. It specifies CASSIGQPNQPQHF.